The rows below give T cell receptor beta chains drawn from one sample of a study of cytomegalovirus exposure and HLA in healthy donors. Repertoires were generated with immunoSEQ multiplex PCR, while TCRdb's copy carries only in-frame clones and drops some. The sample lists approximately 110,000 clones; over 9.5% were seen once. Sequenced material: PBMCs. These receptors originate from a man aged 40-49 years in good health and CMV-seropositive. The CDR3 runs from the conserved cysteine through the conserved F or W. Fields, in order: D gene, J gene, clone size, V gene, CDR3 protein, CDR3 DNA. A D gene is named only where the DNA matches it firmly. Some rows mark clone size as missing; the rest say once, few, many or name a class of expanded clone.

NA | TRBJ2-3 | few | TRBV2 | CASSTLALGTDTQYF | TGTGCCAGCAGTACTCTAGCGTTAGGCACAGATACGCAGTATTTT
TRBD2 | TRBJ2-7 | few | TRBV11-2 | CASSPRGGQGSGEQYF | TGTGCCAGCAGCCCCCGGGGGGGACAAGGGTCGGGCGAGCAGTACTTC
TRBD2 | TRBJ2-7 | NA | TRBV4-1 | CASSLYPGTSGSYEQYF | TGCGCCAGCAGCCTTTACCCCGGGACTAGCGGATCCTACGAGCAGTACTTC
NA | TRBJ1-5 | few | TRBV5-6 | CASSLGGRTYSGPQHF | TGTGCCAGCAGCTTGGGGGGCAGAACCTACTCGGGGCCCCAGCATTTT
TRBD2 | TRBJ2-2 | NA | TRBV19 | CASSIPSGRNGNTGELFF | TGTGCCAGTAGTATACCCAGCGGGAGAAATGGTAACACCGGGGAGCTGTTTTTT
NA | TRBJ2-2 | once | TRBV15 | CATSRGAGPVNTGELFF | TGTGCCACCAGCAGGGGAGCAGGACCAGTCAACACCGGGGAGCTGTTTTTT
TRBD2 | TRBJ2-2 | few | TRBV6-4 | CASSAGLAGVTGELFF | TGTGCCAGCAGTGCGGGACTAGCGGGAGTTACCGGGGAGCTGTTTTTT
NA | TRBJ2-1 | NA | TRBV29-1 | CSGEDYRGNEQFF | TGCAGCGGAGAAGACTATCGGGGGAATGAGCAGTTCTTC
TRBD1 | TRBJ2-1 | NA | TRBV6-6 | CASRAGQGYNEQFF | TGTGCCAGCAGAGCCGGACAGGGATACAATGAGCAGTTCTTC
NA | TRBJ1-1 | NA | TRBV6-1 | CASSGQGEAFF | TGTGCCAGCAGTGGGCAGGGTGAAGCTTTCTTT
TRBD2 | TRBJ2-7 | NA | TRBV4-1 | CASSQGSGTRSDEQYF | TGCGCCAGCAGCCAAGGGTCCGGGACTAGAAGCGACGAGCAGTACTTC
TRBD1 | TRBJ2-5 | few | TRBV12-5 | CASGLGQGETQYF | TGTGCTAGTGGTTTGGGACAGGGCGAGACCCAGTACTTC
TRBD2 | TRBJ2-1 | few | TRBV28 | CASRGGRGASGRSNDEQFF | TGTGCCAGCAGGGGGGGGCGCGGGGCTAGCGGGAGGAGTAACGATGAGCAGTTCTTC
NA | TRBJ1-5 | few | TRBV5-8 | CASSLAASGSHNQPQHF | TGTGCCAGCAGCTTGGCAGCCTCAGGGTCCCACAATCAGCCCCAGCATTTT
NA | TRBJ1-3 | NA | TRBV5-1 | CASSLGTVSGNTIYF | TGCGCCAGCAGCTTGGGGACAGTCTCTGGAAACACCATATATTTT
TRBD1 | TRBJ1-1 | few | TRBV28 | CASSSRGRNTEAFF | TGTGCCAGCAGCTCCAGGGGGCGGAACACTGAAGCTTTCTTT
NA | TRBJ2-7 | few | TRBV6-5 | CASSTGVYGEQYF | TGTGCCAGCAGTACGGGAGTGTACGGCGAGCAGTACTTC
NA | TRBJ2-3 | few | TRBV6-1 | CASRGGSTDTQYF | TGTGCCAGCAGGGGCGGGAGCACAGATACGCAGTATTTT
TRBD2 | TRBJ2-7 | many | TRBV30 | CACASSWGGRFYEQYF | TGTGCCTGCGCATCGAGCTGGGGCGGGAGGTTCTACGAGCAGTACTTC
NA | TRBJ1-4 | NA | TRBV2 | CASSRGLRSGTNEKLFF | TGTGCCAGCAGCCGAGGACTCAGATCGGGTACTAATGAAAAACTGTTTTTT
TRBD2 | TRBJ2-5 | NA | TRBV9 | CASSESPGLAGYF | TGTGCCAGCAGCGAGAGCCCAGGACTAGCGGGGTACTTC
NA | TRBJ2-3 | NA | TRBV19 | CASSTQGGPDTQYF | TGTGCCAGTAGTACTCAGGGGGGTCCAGATACGCAGTATTTT
TRBD2 | TRBJ2-1 | NA | TRBV30 | CAWSPSWASGRAANEQFF | TGTGCCTGGAGTCCCTCGTGGGCTAGCGGGAGGGCAGCCAATGAGCAGTTCTTC
NA | TRBJ2-4 | NA | TRBV6-5 | CASSYSTAVAKNIQYF | TGTGCCAGCAGTTACTCGACGGCGGTAGCCAAAAACATTCAGTACTTC
NA | TRBJ2-1 | NA | TRBV20-1 | CSASHNEQFF | TGCAGTGCTAGCCATAATGAGCAGTTCTTC
NA | TRBJ1-1 | few | TRBV7-9 | CASSSWLGGQTEAFF | TGTGCCAGCAGCTCGTGGCTGGGGGGGCAAACTGAAGCTTTCTTT
TRBD1 | TRBJ2-2 | NA | TRBV29-1 | CSGTGENTGELFF | TGCAGCGGCACAGGGGAGAACACCGGGGAGCTGTTTTTT
TRBD1 | TRBJ2-7 | NA | TRBV2 | CASSPDRVRYEQYF | TGTGCCAGCAGCCCAGACAGGGTCCGGTACGAGCAGTACTTC
NA | TRBJ2-3 | few | TRBV7-3 | CASSLTSVPTDTQYF | TGTGCCAGCAGCTTAACTAGCGTCCCCACAGATACGCAGTATTTT
TRBD1 | TRBJ1-2 | NA | TRBV7-9 | CASSPLGTGGVDGYTF | TGTGCCAGCAGCCCCCTGGGGACAGGGGGCGTTGATGGCTACACCTTC
NA | TRBJ1-5 | NA | TRBV27 | CASRLSGSQPQHF | TGTGCCAGCAGACTTTCAGGCAGTCAGCCCCAGCATTTT
TRBD2 | TRBJ2-3 | NA | TRBV7-6 | CASSLAASGRSDTQYF | TGTGCCAGCAGCTTAGCGGCTAGCGGGAGGTCAGATACGCAGTATTTT
NA | TRBJ2-1 | NA | TRBV27 | CASSYSRGTDEQFF | TGTGCCAGCAGTTACTCCCGGGGGACCGATGAGCAGTTCTTC
NA | TRBJ2-1 | few | TRBV29-1 | CSVASQGNVNEQFF | TGCAGCGTTGCTTCACAGGGCAATGTCAATGAGCAGTTCTTC
NA | TRBJ2-1 | NA | TRBV2 | CASSEDLGYNEQFF | TGTGCCAGCAGTGAGGACTTGGGCTACAATGAGCAGTTCTTC
NA | TRBJ1-2 | few | TRBV2 | CASRLVILYGYTF | TGTGCCAGCAGACTAGTCATTCTGTATGGCTACACCTTC
TRBD1 | TRBJ1-1 | few | TRBV5-6 | CASSPDRWHENF | TGTGCCAGCAGCCCGGACAGGTGGCACGAGAATTTT
NA | TRBJ2-4 | NA | TRBV5-6 | CASSLRGHSPKNIQYF | TGTGCCAGCAGCCTTAGGGGACATAGCCCCAAAAACATTCAGTACTTC
NA | TRBJ2-7 | NA | TRBV5-1 | CASSVMGSGHEQYF | TGCGCCAGCAGCGTGATGGGGTCAGGGCACGAGCAGTACTTC
NA | TRBJ2-3 | NA | TRBV9 | CASSVSYLTDTQYF | TGTGCCAGCAGCGTATCTTATCTCACAGATACGCAGTATTTT
NA | TRBJ2-1 | few | TRBV5-8 | CSGAGATSGDWEQFF | TGTTCCGGGGCAGGGGCAACCTCCGGCGATTGGGAGCAGTTCTTC
NA | TRBJ1-1 | NA | TRBV19 | CASSIPGVNTEAFF | TGTGCCAGTAGTATACCAGGGGTGAACACTGAAGCTTTCTTT
TRBD2 | TRBJ2-1 | few | TRBV7-7 | CASSRLPSGLYNEQFF | TGTGCCAGCAGCCGGTTGCCTAGCGGCCTTTACAATGAGCAGTTCTTC
NA | TRBJ1-5 | NA | TRBV30 | CAWSDPSGEAGPQHF | TGTGCCTGGAGTGACCCCTCCGGGGAAGCAGGGCCCCAGCATTTT
NA | TRBJ2-1 | NA | TRBV19 | CASSTTIYNEQFF | TGTGCCAGTAGTACTACTATCTACAATGAGCAGTTCTTC
NA | TRBJ2-5 | few | TRBV5-4 | CASSLAGSQETQYF | TGTGCCAGCAGCTTGGCGGGGTCCCAAGAGACCCAGTACTTC
NA | TRBJ1-3 | few | TRBV18 | CASSQGDGNTIYF | TGTGCCAGCTCTCAGGGCGATGGAAACACCATATATTTT
TRBD2 | TRBJ2-1 | NA | TRBV7-9 | CASSLPAGDRKEQFF | TGTGCCAGCAGCTTACCAGCGGGAGATCGAAAGGAGCAGTTCTTC
NA | TRBJ2-1 | NA | TRBV27 | CASSRLSSYNEQFF | TGTGCCAGCAGCAGACTCAGCTCCTACAATGAGCAGTTCTTC
TRBD1 | TRBJ2-7 | NA | TRBV28 | CASSRGPGMSEQYF | TGTGCCAGCAGTAGGGGGCCGGGGATGAGCGAGCAGTACTTC
TRBD2 | TRBJ2-3 | few | TRBV10-2 | CASKLAGGIDTQYF | TGCGCCAGCAAACTAGCGGGAGGGATAGATACGCAGTATTTT